The subject of this entry is one TCR beta chain. Its antigen specificity is not known. Base qualities are not provided; no much larger clone lies one nucleotide away. The sample is drawn from a study of cytotoxic CD8 clonotypes in ibrutinib-treated CLL (dated by TCRdb to the early 2020s). With regard to the full study: The cohort included roughly 15 treatment-naive and eleven to twelve relapsed/refractory patients; under 18 were IGHV unmutated. Responses were partial in around 25 patients and complete in 2; after median about 70 months follow-up, around 15 stayed in remission and about twelve progressed. The response samples were drawn at a median of approximately 11 months into treatment, with a range of about 6 to 36 months. Samples averaged approximately 240,000 productive templates and approximately 100,000 productive rearrangements. Of the approximately 87 people in the trial, around 24 had longitudinal samples available. Cryopreserved peripheral blood mononuclear cells were collected at three points: before therapy, at response, and at either sustained remission or disease progression. Every sample from remission and from progressive disease was obtained while the patients were still on ibrutinib.

The goal of deep resolution MiSeq sequencing was a depth between 1 in 1 million and 1 in 200,000 T cells, and coverage averaged 10x per clonotype. The immunoSEQ hsTCRB Kit was used to generate the TCR beta libraries. The authors' analysis ran thus. ImmunoSEQ Data Assistant and ImmunoSEQ Analyzer were used for data analysis, and V, D and J genes were assigned according to IMGT definitions. Clonality, with values ranging from 0 to 1, was calculated as one minus the normalized Shannon entropy of productive rearrangement frequencies. Only overrepresented clonotypes making up at least 0.05% of the repertoire of each patient were included in the public clonotype analysis. Some twelve repertoires from age-matched healthy donors, obtained from immuneACCESS, served as clonality controls. Entries here come from immuneACCESS through TCRdb and include only in-frame sequences with V and J called. Some clones fail to appear in such tables; in the studies checked, an unresolved V gene covers under half of the shortfall, and the cause of the remainder is unknown. V and J calls and clone size are copied from that table; D and trimming were computed from the DNA. Within this sample are some 200,000 clones, with nearly 80% of them counted one time only. Roughly 11% of the sample comes from the top ten.

Inclusive of the bounding cysteine and phenylalanine, the CDR3 is 15 residues long. The CDR3 DNA has 45 bases and is translated from base 1. Unmatched junction bases come to 3, with V trimmed by 0 bases and J by 7 bases. Sequences LGHNT (CDR1) and FRNRAP (CDR2) are obtained from the germline V gene. The full study reports these points: Public clonotypes were found to be uncommon and were observed to contract or remain stable during treatment; the increase in clonality was shown to reflect expansion of private clonotypes at ibrutinib response. Lymph node repertoires were not examined, and the timing of sampling was not matched between patients in sustained remission and those whose disease progressed. Baseline clonality exceeded that of age-matched healthy donors and correlated strongly with circulating CD8+ T-cell counts. An increase in clonality was observed at ibrutinib response, with clonality remaining stable during sustained remission and falling back toward baseline at progression.

According to the study, the label for this sample's time point signals: approximately twelve months on ibrutinib. For TCR beta library preparation, roughly 2 micrograms of genomic DNA were extracted from the cryopreserved PBMCs. Longitudinal blood samples from CLL patients on ibrutinib monotherapy were analyzed using high-throughput TCR beta sequencing. Patients were enrolled in a phase 2 open-label single-center ibrutinib monotherapy trial. This receptor was identified in a human donor with chronic lymphocytic leukemia. This sample comprised PBMCs, obtained after 12 months of ibrutinib treatment. The chain uses TRBV12-5 and TRBJ2-2; 9 of the junction bases match TRBD2. CDR3 loop: CASGLVSLAGGELFF. The bases read TGTGCTAGTGGTTTGGTATCACTAGCGGGCGGGGAGCTGTTTTTT. Outside the CDR3, residues come from the reference TRBV12-5 and TRBJ2-2 proteins, so the full variable domain is: DARVTQTPRHKVTEMGQEVTMRCQPILGHNTVFWYRQTMMQGLELLAYFRNRAPLDDSGMPKDRFSAEMPDATLATLKIQPSEPRDSAVYFCASGLVSLAGGELFFGEGSRLTVL.